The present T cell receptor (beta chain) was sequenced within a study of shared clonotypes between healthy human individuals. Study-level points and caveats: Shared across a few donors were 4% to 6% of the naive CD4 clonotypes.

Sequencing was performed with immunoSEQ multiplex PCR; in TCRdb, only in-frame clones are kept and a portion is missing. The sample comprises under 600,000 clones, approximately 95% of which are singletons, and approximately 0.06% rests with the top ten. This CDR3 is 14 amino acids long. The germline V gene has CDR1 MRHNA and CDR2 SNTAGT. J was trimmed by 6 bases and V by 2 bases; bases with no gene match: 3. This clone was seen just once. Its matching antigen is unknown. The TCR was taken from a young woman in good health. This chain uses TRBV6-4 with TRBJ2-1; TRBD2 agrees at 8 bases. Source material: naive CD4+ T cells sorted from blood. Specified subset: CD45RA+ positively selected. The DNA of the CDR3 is TGTGCCAGCAGTGACGGGAGCGGGAGCAATGAGCAGTTCTTC. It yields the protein CASSDGSGSNEQFF.